A selection of T cell receptor beta chains follows, all from one sample in a study of beta chain features in type 1 diabetes. Profiled with immunoSEQ multiplex PCR; TCRdb holds only in-frame clones, not every one. This sample has nearly 250,000 clones, with 13% to 15% found just once. Source material: naive CD4+ T cells from blood. Every receptor here comes from a woman in her 40s in good health. CDR3s include the opening cysteine and the closing phenylalanine or tryptophan. The order of the fields is V gene, CDR3 protein.

V: TRBV27; CDR3: CASSLPGGVAFF
V: TRBV18; CDR3: CASSLRQGVTDTQYF
V: TRBV6-4; CDR3: CASSDSPSGYNEQFF
V: TRBV19; CDR3: CASSIVVSGGGGEQFF
V: TRBV6-5; CDR3: CASSYLGQGTHYEQYF
V: TRBV11-2; CDR3: CASRTGGPGNTIYF
V: TRBV29-1; CDR3: CPCGVKGLNEKLFF
V: TRBV29-1; CDR3: CSVEKGLPYGYTF
V: TRBV19; CDR3: CASAPRLVDGYTF
V: TRBV11-2; CDR3: CASSYFFEQYF
V: TRBV7-8; CDR3: CASSLGLTGGWEKLFF
V: TRBV23-1; CDR3: CASSHPVAGGPKSLTGELFF
V: TRBV19; CDR3: CASSITGNPETQYF
V: TRBV9; CDR3: CASSDQGETQYF
V: TRBV6-5; CDR3: CASRQGGSYNEQFF
V: TRBV6-5; CDR3: CASSSGGLGQPQHF
V: TRBV5-1; CDR3: CASSLGLTGHRANVLTF
V: TRBV4-1; CDR3: CASSPRVAGGNEQFF
V: TRBV9; CDR3: CASSVAPDSNQPQHF
V: TRBV25-1; CDR3: CASSPGGRMDEQFF
V: TRBV19; CDR3: CASSTWTASSYNEQFF
V: TRBV19; CDR3: CASSIIRDTEAFF
V: TRBV19; CDR3: CASSIVARTVDNEQFF
V: TRBV10-3; CDR3: CAISGDPRGTEAFF
V: TRBV11-2; CDR3: CASSLVAGSSPLHF
V: TRBV27; CDR3: CASRMTRTSTDTQYF
V: TRBV7-8; CDR3: CASSLATDVGSGYTF
V: TRBV19; CDR3: CASQRATGLSYEQYF
V: TRBV5-1; CDR3: CASSSGGSSYNEQFF
V: TRBV19; CDR3: CASRQHNSPLHF